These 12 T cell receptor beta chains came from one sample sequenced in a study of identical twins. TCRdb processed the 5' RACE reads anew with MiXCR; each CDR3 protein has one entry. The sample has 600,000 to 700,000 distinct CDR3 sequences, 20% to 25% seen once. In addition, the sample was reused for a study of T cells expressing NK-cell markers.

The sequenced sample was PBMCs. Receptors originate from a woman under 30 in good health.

CDR3 in DNA: TGCGCCAGCAGTGATAAGGGCCGAGACACAGATACGCAGTATTTT. This translates into CASSDKGRDTDTQYF. J is TRBJ2-3 and V is TRBV10-1; D is unclear. The CDR3 loop spans 15 amino acids. Germline V lookup: CDR1 WNHNN, CDR2 SYGVQD (reference sequence). With 3 bases removed from V and 2 bases from J, the gap between germline ends came to 12 bases.

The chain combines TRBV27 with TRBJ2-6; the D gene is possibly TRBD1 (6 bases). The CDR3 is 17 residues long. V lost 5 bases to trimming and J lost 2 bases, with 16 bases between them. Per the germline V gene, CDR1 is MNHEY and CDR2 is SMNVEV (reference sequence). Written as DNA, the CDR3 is TGTGCCAGCAGTATAATAACAGGGCAAACTGGGGCCAACGTCCTGACTTTC. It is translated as CASSIITGQTGANVLTF.

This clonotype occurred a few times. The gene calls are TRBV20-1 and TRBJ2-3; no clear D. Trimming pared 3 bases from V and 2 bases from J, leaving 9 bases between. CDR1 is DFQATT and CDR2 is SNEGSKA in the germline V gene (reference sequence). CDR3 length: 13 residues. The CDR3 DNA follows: TGCAGTGCTAGTATGGTCCCCACAGATACGCAGTATTTT. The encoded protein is CSASMVPTDTQYF.

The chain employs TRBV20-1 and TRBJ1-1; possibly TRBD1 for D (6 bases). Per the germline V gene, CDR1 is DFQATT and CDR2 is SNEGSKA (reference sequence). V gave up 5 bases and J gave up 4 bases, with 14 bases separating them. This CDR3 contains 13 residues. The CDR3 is CSARIQGGTEAFF. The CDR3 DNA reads TGCAGTGCTCGTATACAGGGAGGCACTGAAGCTTTCTTT.

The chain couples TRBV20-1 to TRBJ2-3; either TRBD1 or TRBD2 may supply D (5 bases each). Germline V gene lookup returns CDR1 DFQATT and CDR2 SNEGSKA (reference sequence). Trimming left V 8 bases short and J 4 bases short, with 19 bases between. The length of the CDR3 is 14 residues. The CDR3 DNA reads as TGCAGTCCAAGAGATAGGGGACGGGCAGATACGCAGTATTTT. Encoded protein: CSPRDRGRADTQYF.

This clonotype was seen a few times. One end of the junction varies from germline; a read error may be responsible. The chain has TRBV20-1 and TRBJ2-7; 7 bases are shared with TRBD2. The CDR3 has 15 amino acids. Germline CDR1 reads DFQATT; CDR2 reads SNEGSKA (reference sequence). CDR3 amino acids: CSAREAGRPSYEQYF. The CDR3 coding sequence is TGCAGTGCCAGAGAGGCCGGGAGGCCGTCCTACGAGCAGTACTTC.

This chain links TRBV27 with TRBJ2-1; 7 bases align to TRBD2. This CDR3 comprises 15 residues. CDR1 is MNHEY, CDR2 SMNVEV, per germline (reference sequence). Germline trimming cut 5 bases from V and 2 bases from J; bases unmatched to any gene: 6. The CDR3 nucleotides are TGTGCCAGCAGTCTAGCGGCCACCCCCTACAATGAGCAGTTCTTC. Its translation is CASSLAATPYNEQFF.

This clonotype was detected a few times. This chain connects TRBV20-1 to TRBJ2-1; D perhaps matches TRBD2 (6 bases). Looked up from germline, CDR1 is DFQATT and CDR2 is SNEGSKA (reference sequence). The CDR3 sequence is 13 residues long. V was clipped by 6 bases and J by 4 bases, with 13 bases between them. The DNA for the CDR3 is TGCAGTGCCTATAGCGCGGGATACAATGAGCAGTTCTTC. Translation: CSAYSAGYNEQFF.

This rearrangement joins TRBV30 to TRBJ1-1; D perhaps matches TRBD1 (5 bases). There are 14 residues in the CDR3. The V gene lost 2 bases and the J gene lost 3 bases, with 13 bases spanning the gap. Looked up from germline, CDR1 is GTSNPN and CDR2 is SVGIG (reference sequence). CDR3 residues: CAWSSGVGDTEAFF. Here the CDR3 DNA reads TGTGCCTGGAGTTCGGGGGTCGGGGACACTGAAGCTTTCTTT. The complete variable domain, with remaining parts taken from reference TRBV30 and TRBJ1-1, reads SQTIHQWPATLVQPVGSPLSLECTVEGTSNPNLYWYRQAAGRGLQLLFYSVGIGQISSEVPQNLSASRPQDRQFILSSKKLLLSDSGFYLCAWSSGVGDTEAFFGQGTRLTVV.

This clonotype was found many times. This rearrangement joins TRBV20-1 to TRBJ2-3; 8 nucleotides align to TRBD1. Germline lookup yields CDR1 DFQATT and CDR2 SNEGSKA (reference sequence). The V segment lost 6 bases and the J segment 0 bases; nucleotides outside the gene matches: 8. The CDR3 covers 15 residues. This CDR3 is CSALDRDFSTDTQYF. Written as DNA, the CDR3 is TGCAGTGCGCTGGACAGGGACTTTAGCACAGATACGCAGTATTTT.

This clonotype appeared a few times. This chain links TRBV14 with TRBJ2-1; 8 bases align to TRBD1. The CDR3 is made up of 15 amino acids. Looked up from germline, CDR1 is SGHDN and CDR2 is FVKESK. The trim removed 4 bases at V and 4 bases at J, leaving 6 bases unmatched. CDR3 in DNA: TGTGCCAGCAGCCGGGGACAGGCGAGGTACAATGAGCAGTTCTTC. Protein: CASSRGQARYNEQFF.

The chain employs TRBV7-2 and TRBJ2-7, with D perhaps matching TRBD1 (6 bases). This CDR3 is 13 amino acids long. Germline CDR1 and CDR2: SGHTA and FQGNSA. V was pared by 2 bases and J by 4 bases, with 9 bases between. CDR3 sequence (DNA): TGTGCCAGCAGCTTACGACAGGAGTACGAGCAGTACTTC. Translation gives CASSLRQEYEQYF. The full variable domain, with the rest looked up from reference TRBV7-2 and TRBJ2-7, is GAGVSQSPSNKVTEKGKDVELRCDPISGHTALYWYRQSLGQGLEFLIYFQGNSAPDKSGLPSDRFSAERTGGSVSTLTIQRTQQEDSAVYLCASSLRQEYEQYFGPGTRLTVT.